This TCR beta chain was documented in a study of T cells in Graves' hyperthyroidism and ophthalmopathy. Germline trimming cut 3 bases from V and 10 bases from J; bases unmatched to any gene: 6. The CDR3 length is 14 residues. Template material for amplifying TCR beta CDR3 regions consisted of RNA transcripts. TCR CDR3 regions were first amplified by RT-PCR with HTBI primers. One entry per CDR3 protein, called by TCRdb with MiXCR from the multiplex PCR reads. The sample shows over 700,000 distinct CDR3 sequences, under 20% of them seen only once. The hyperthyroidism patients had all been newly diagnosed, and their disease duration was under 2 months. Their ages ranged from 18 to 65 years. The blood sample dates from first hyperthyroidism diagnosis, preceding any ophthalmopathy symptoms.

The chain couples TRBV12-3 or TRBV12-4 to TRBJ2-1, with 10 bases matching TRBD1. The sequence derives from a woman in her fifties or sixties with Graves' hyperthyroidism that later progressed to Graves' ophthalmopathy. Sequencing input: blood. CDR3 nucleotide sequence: TGTGCCAGCAGTTTGGGGGACAGGGGACGCGAGCAGTTCTTC. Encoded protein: CASSLGDRGREQFF.